This T cell receptor (beta chain) stems from a study of human T cells and chemical hapten exposure. Background on the study: Upper-back patches of 0.01% DPC were read at 6 days.

TCRdb re-called the RACE reads with MiXCR, one entry per CDR3 protein. The sample contains approximately 80,000 distinct CDR3 sequences, over 8.5% of which appear only once. This clonotype was counted many times. Trimming took off 5 bases at V and 5 bases at J, with 7 bases between the two ends. CDR3 length: 12 residues. Germline values: CDR1 KGHSH, CDR2 LQKENI. The time point was: patch test 1, 2 weeks after DPC sensitization. Treatment of the sample: therapeutic diphenylcyclopropenone sensitization with weekly scalp DPC. Suited to DPC and affected by alopecia, the donors ranged from 18 to 70 years old.

The chain carries TRBV18 and TRBJ2-1; D is possibly TRBD2 (5 bases). The TCR comes from a woman aged 50 to 65 with alopecia areata. Some clones in this sample may be carry-over from other donors' samples. The sample consisted of whole blood, taken in connection with sensitization to the hapten diphenylcyclopropenone (DPC). CDR3 region: CASSGLNNEQFF. CDR3 DNA: TGTGCCAGCTCAGGACTGAACAATGAGCAGTTCTTC.